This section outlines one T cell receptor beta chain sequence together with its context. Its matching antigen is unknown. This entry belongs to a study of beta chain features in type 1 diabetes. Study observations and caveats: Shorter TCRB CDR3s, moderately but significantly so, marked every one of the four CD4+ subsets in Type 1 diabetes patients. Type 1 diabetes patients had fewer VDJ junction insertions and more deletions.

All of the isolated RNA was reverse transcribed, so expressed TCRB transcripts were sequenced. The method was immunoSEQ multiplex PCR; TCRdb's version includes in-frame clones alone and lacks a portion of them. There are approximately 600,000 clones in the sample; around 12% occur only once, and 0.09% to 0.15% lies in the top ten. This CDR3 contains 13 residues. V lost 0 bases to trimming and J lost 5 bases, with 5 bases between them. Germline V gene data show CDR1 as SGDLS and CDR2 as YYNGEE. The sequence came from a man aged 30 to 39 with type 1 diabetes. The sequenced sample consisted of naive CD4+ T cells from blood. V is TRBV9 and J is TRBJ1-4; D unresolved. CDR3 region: CASSVESNEKLFF. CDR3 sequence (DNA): TGTGCCAGCAGCGTAGAGTCCAATGAAAAACTGTTTTTT.